This is a list of T cell receptor beta chains from one sample in a study of CD8 T cells in Susac syndrome. TCRdb redid the calling of the immunoSEQ multiplex PCR reads with MiXCR, one entry per CDR3 protein. This table has some 170,000 distinct CDR3 sequences, approximately 94% appearing once. Material for sequencing was CD4+ T cells from PBMCs. All receptors come from a human donor with multiple sclerosis. Both conserved end residues are part of each CDR3. Clone size is stated in some rows and not others, as once, few, many or a class when expanded.

v_gene: TRBV19; abundance: NA; len: 14; j_gene: TRBJ2-1; CDR3aa: CASSIDRQGNEQFF
v_gene: TRBV4-2; abundance: NA; len: 16; j_gene: TRBJ2-1; CDR3aa: CASSQSTSASYNEQFF
v_gene: TRBV12-3/TRBV12-4; abundance: NA; len: 15; j_gene: TRBJ2-6; CDR3aa: CASSRDHPGANVLTF
v_gene: TRBV15; abundance: once; len: 16; j_gene: NA; CDR3aa: CATSRPGLAGVLEQYF
v_gene: TRBV20-1; abundance: NA; len: 13; j_gene: TRBJ1-4; CDR3aa: CSARNPAGEKLFF
v_gene: TRBV3-1; abundance: NA; len: 13; j_gene: TRBJ2-7; CDR3aa: CASSQLQGVEQYF
v_gene: TRBV9; abundance: once; len: 17; j_gene: TRBJ2-2; CDR3aa: CASSGQTGTGPTGELFF
v_gene: TRBV20-1; abundance: NA; len: 16; j_gene: TRBJ2-3; CDR3aa: CSARSGLAGAGDTQYF
v_gene: TRBV7-2; abundance: once; len: 14; j_gene: TRBJ2-7; CDR3aa: CASSLSRTGGEQYF
v_gene: TRBV2; abundance: NA; len: 13; j_gene: TRBJ2-2; CDR3aa: CASRIGTAGELFF
v_gene: TRBV6-4; abundance: NA; len: 15; j_gene: TRBJ2-1; CDR3aa: CASSGGVAGNNEQFF
v_gene: TRBV4-2; abundance: NA; len: 15; j_gene: TRBJ1-2; CDR3aa: CASSQGVGDPYGYTF
v_gene: TRBV12-3/TRBV12-4; abundance: once; len: 13; j_gene: TRBJ2-3; CDR3aa: CASKLSSTDTQYF
v_gene: TRBV20-1; abundance: once; len: 13; j_gene: TRBJ2-5; CDR3aa: CSASGRGQETQYF
v_gene: TRBV2; abundance: NA; len: 15; j_gene: TRBJ2-6; CDR3aa: CASKPRLSGANVLTF
v_gene: TRBV24-1; abundance: once; len: 14; j_gene: TRBJ1-1; CDR3aa: CATSGWPMNTEAFF
v_gene: TRBV7-9; abundance: NA; len: 12; j_gene: TRBJ1-4; CDR3aa: CAGGQDNEKLFF
v_gene: TRBV6-2/TRBV6-3; abundance: NA; len: 15; j_gene: TRBJ2-2; CDR3aa: CASKGMDSWAGELFF
v_gene: TRBV4-3; abundance: NA; len: 13; j_gene: TRBJ1-2; CDR3aa: CASSQDGPDGYTF
v_gene: TRBV4-1; abundance: NA; len: 15; j_gene: TRBJ2-1; CDR3aa: CASSQGTGPYNEQFF
v_gene: TRBV30; abundance: NA; len: 14; j_gene: TRBJ2-7; CDR3aa: CAWSSGTGRYEQYF
v_gene: TRBV7-3; abundance: NA; len: 13; j_gene: TRBJ2-7; CDR3aa: CASSPQVGIEQYF
v_gene: TRBV2; abundance: NA; len: 10; j_gene: TRBJ2-3; CDR3aa: CASSPHEKYF
v_gene: TRBV28; abundance: NA; len: 12; j_gene: TRBJ2-1; CDR3aa: CASRDYHNEQFF
v_gene: TRBV19; abundance: once; len: 14; j_gene: TRBJ1-1; CDR3aa: CASSTRQGGTEAFF
v_gene: TRBV9; abundance: NA; len: 18; j_gene: TRBJ2-6; CDR3aa: CASSPRDRAAEGANVLTF